One sample yielded the 6 T cell receptor beta chains listed below, sequenced in a study of response to subunit inactivated influenza vaccine. TCRdb re-analysed the RT-PCR reads in MiXCR, keeping a single row per CDR3 protein. The repertoire holds just under 550,000 distinct CDR3 sequences, with approximately 20% as singletons. Separately, the same data were catalogued under a study of T cells expressing NK-cell markers. That work states: Libraries used 5'RACE template switching adding universal primer site and UMIs.

Specimen: CD4+ T cells sorted from PBMCs, collected about 13 days after vaccination. The receptors shown here come from a man in his fifties or sixties who received an inactivated influenza vaccine.

Only a few counts were recorded for this clonotype. The chain employs TRBV29-1 and TRBJ2-7; 8 nucleotides agree with TRBD1. V lost 8 bases and J lost 3; bases outside the gene matches: 6. From germline, CDR1 is SQVTM and CDR2 ANQGSEA. The CDR3 is 12 residues long. Here the CDR3 DNA reads TGCAGCACAAGACAGGGGATCTACGAGCAGTACTTC. Its protein product is CSTRQGIYEQYF.

The genes are TRBV5-1 and TRBJ1-4, with TRBD1 as a possible D gene (6 bases). The CDR3 has 14 residues. CDR1 is SGHRS and CDR2 is YFSETQ in the germline V gene. V gave up 4 bases and J gave up 7 bases, with 14 bases separating them. The CDR3, as DNA: TGCGCCAGCAGCCCTGGCGGGGGCGTTGAAAAACTGTTTTTT. Amino acid sequence: CASSPGGGVEKLFF.

The CDR3 region has the DNA TGCGCCAGCAGCTTGGCCACAGCGGGAGGCGGCGAGCAGTACTTC. It yields the protein CASSLATAGGGEQYF. The rearrangement links TRBV5-1 to TRBJ2-7; 9 bases line up with TRBD2. Germline V lookup: CDR1 SGHRS, CDR2 YFSETQ. V shed 0 bases and J 6 bases; nucleotides not matched to a gene: 7. The CDR3 covers 15 residues.

The J gene is TRBJ1-2, the V gene TRBV5-6; D is perhaps TRBD1 (5 bases). V lost 3 bases and J 8 bases, leaving 14 bases between the germline ends. The CDR3 is 13 residues long. Germline CDR1 is SGHDT and CDR2 is YYEEEE. DNA of the CDR3: TGTGCCAGCAGCTCCGGGACTCAAACAGGCTACACCTTC. Translating gives CASSSGTQTGYTF.

The chain couples TRBV28 to TRBJ2-1; 7 bases are shared with TRBD2. This CDR3 has 16 residues. Germline values: CDR1 MDHEN, CDR2 SYDVKM. Trimming took 8 bases from V and 0 from J; bases not matched to a gene: 10. The CDR3 sequence is CASSQGRGFSYNEQFF. DNA for the CDR3: TGTGCCAGCTCCCAAGGGAGGGGTTTCTCCTACAATGAGCAGTTCTTC.

This chain connects TRBV20-1 to TRBJ2-1; 8 bases are shared with TRBD1. Germline trimming cut 0 bases from V and 4 bases from J; bases unmatched to any gene: 8. The CDR3 loop spans 16 amino acids. Germline V gene lookup returns CDR1 DFQATT and CDR2 SNEGSKA (reference sequence). The CDR3 spells CSARDSRTGSYNEQFF. The DNA of the CDR3 is TGCAGTGCTAGAGATAGTCGGACAGGGTCTTACAATGAGCAGTTCTTC.